Presented here are 21 T cell receptor beta chains from one specimen sequenced in a study. TCRdb reprocessed the 5' RACE reads via MiXCR and lists one record per CDR3 protein. Of around 50,000 distinct CDR3 sequences in the sample, roughly a sixth are singletons; the top ten hold around 2%. The sample comprised naive CD4+ T cells sorted from blood. Specified subset: naive CD4+ T cells, CD4+CD45RA+CD25-. All receptors derive from a female donor with breast cancer.

The DNA for the CDR3 is TGCAGCGTTGTTCAGGACCAAAGGGAGCAGTACTTC. Its translation: CSVVQDQREQYF. The rearrangement joins TRBV29-1 to TRBJ2-7; no clear D gene. Germline V lookup: CDR1 SQVTM, CDR2 ANQGSEA. There are 12 residues in the CDR3. The ends were cut back, 4 bases at V and 7 bases at J, with 14 bases in the middle.

CDR3 loop: CSAPLSTGELFF. For the CDR3, the DNA is TGCAGTGCCCCTCTTTCGACCGGGGAGCTGTTTTTT. The chain joins TRBV20-1 to TRBJ2-2; D gene ambiguous. Germline-derived CDR1 and CDR2 are DFQATT and SNEGSKA (reference sequence). Trimming took 6 bases from V and 5 from J, leaving 10 bases between them. The CDR3 sequence is 12 residues long.

This clonotype was recorded a few times. V is TRBV6-5 and J is TRBJ1-1; TRBD1 matches 9 bases. The CDR3 covers 14 residues. CDR1 is MNHEY and CDR2 is SVGAGI in the germline V gene. V was pared by 5 bases and J by 2 bases, with 3 bases of the junction left unmatched. The CDR3 sequence: CASSTGGSNTEAFF. Written as DNA, the CDR3 is TGTGCCAGCAGTACAGGGGGCTCAAACACTGAAGCTTTCTTT.

V and J are TRBV24-1 and TRBJ2-5; D is perhaps TRBD2 (7 bases). With 3 bases removed from V and 3 bases from J, the gap between germline ends came to 13 bases. The CDR3 loop spans 15 amino acids. Germline lookup yields CDR1 KGHDR and CDR2 SFDVKD. This chain's CDR3 is CATSDGGASEETQYF. Here the CDR3 DNA reads TGTGCCACCAGTGATGGGGGGGCGTCGGAAGAGACCCAGTACTTC.

The J gene is TRBJ1-2, the V gene TRBV6-1; possible D gene TRBD1, 5 bases. Germline CDR1 and CDR2: MNHNS and SASEGT. This CDR3 has 14 residues. The V gene lost 8 bases and the J gene lost 5 bases, with 18 bases spanning the gap. Here the CDR3 DNA reads TGTGCCAGCCGGGACGGCCATCCGGAATATGGCTACACCTTC. Its translation: CASRDGHPEYGYTF.

This clonotype has at least ten counts. This chain joins TRBV7-2 and TRBJ2-5, with D unclear. Trimming removed 0 bases at V and 1 base at J, with 12 bases between. Germline CDR1 reads SGHTA; CDR2 reads FQGNSA. This CDR3 spans 16 amino acids. The CDR3 bases are TGTGCCAGCAGCTTAGCCGGAGTAGGCTTCCAAGAGACCCAGTACTTC. Protein product: CASSLAGVGFQETQYF.

This chain connects TRBV19 to TRBJ1-3; D is uncertain. V was trimmed by 6 bases and J by 0 bases, leaving 12 bases between them. CDR1 is LNHDA and CDR2 is SQIVND in the germline V gene (reference sequence). The CDR3 runs to 15 residues. CDR3 region: CASSPGSDSGNTIYF. For the CDR3, the DNA is TGTGCCAGTAGCCCCGGGTCTGACTCTGGAAACACCATATATTTT.

There are many counts of this clonotype. The V call is TRBV15, the J call TRBJ2-3; D gene unclear. V was clipped by 0 bases and J by 5 bases, with 9 bases between them. The germline V gene has CDR1 LNHNV and CDR2 YYDKDF (reference sequence). CDR3 length: 14 residues. CDR3 in amino acids: CATSRDLNVDTQYF. As DNA, the CDR3 is TGTGCCACCAGCAGAGATCTGAACGTAGATACGCAGTATTTT. The whole variable domain, remainder taken from reference TRBV15 and TRBJ2-3, is DAMVIQNPRYQVTQFGKPVTLSCSQTLNHNVMYWYQQKSSQAPKLLFHYYDKDFNNEADTPDNFQSRRPNTSFCFLDIRSPGLGDTAMYLCATSRDLNVDTQYFGPGTRLTVL.

The rearrangement links TRBV5-1 to TRBJ1-1, with TRBD1 matching 7 bases. Germline trimming cut 9 bases from V and 1 base from J; bases unmatched to any gene: 15. CDR1 is SGHRS, CDR2 YFSETQ, per germline. The CDR3 contains 16 residues. CDR3 sequence: CATCPGTELENTEAFF. CDR3 in DNA: TGCGCCACCTGTCCCGGGACAGAGTTGGAGAACACTGAAGCTTTCTTT.

This clonotype showed up just a few times. V usage is TRBV27 and J usage is TRBJ2-7; TRBD2 agrees at 8 bases. This CDR3 has 13 residues. V dropped 8 bases and J dropped 3; count of bases not matched to a gene: 6. Germline CDR1 MNHEY, CDR2 SMNVEV (reference sequence). In nucleotides, the CDR3 is TGTGCCAGCCGCCTTAGCGGGAACTACGAGCAGTACTTC. Translated, it gives CASRLSGNYEQYF.

Points on this clonotype: Being one base from a much bigger clone, this may be a read error. This chain links TRBV7-6 with TRBJ2-5; D unclear. Per germline, CDR1 SGHVS and CDR2 FNYEAQ. V lost 4 bases and J lost 5, with 14 bases in between. CDR3 size: 14 residues. The chain's CDR3 is CASSSTSVGETQYF. CDR3 in DNA: TGTGCCAGCAGCTCAACTTCCGTCGGGGAGACCCAGTACTTC.

This clonotype was counted ten times or more. The chain employs TRBV6-5 and TRBJ1-5; no definite D call. Trimming took off 5 bases at V and 0 bases at J, with 5 bases between the two ends. The CDR3 totals 13 residues. Germline CDR1 MNHEY, CDR2 SVGAGI. In DNA, the CDR3 is TGTGCCAGCAGTCCGTATAGCAATCAGCCCCAGCATTTT. Encoded protein: CASSPYSNQPQHF.

This clonotype has just a few counts. V usage is TRBV7-2 and J usage is TRBJ2-7; D is possibly TRBD1 (5 bases). The ends were cut back, 3 bases at V and 1 base at J, with 13 bases in the middle. CDR1 SGHTA and CDR2 FQGNSA come from the germline V gene. The CDR3 loop spans 15 amino acids. CDR3 residues: CASSFTGTGSYEQYF. As DNA, the CDR3 is TGTGCCAGCAGCTTCACAGGAACCGGGTCCTACGAGCAGTACTTC.

The gene calls are TRBV20-1 and TRBJ1-1, with 7 bases lining up with TRBD1. Germline loops: CDR1 DFQATT, CDR2 SNEGSKA (reference sequence). CDR3 length: 16 amino acids. V gave up 1 base and J gave up 2 bases; unmatched junction bases: 10. CDR3 region: CSARASLGTANTEAFF. CDR3 DNA: TGCAGTGCTAGAGCGAGCCTAGGGACAGCTAACACTGAAGCTTTCTTT.

Many counts were recorded for this clonotype. The V call is TRBV20-1, the J call TRBJ2-3, with 9 bases that match TRBD2. After removal of 7 bases from V and 4 bases from J, the junction contained 12 bases not matched to a gene. CDR3 length equals 15 residues. CDR1 is DFQATT and CDR2 is SNEGSKA in the germline V gene (reference sequence). The CDR3 coding sequence is TGCAGTGTGTTTTCGGGACTAGCATCGTCAGATACGCAGTATTTT. Translated, it gives CSVFSGLASSDTQYF.

The V gene is TRBV3-1, the J gene TRBJ2-5, with TRBD2 as a possible D gene (6 bases). This CDR3 is 14 amino acids long. Germline V gene data show CDR1 as LGHDT and CDR2 as YNNKEL (reference sequence). Trimming pared 4 bases from V and 2 bases from J, leaving 11 bases between. As DNA, the CDR3 is TGTGCCAGCAGCCCGCGGGACCGGCAAGAGACCCAGTACTTC. The encoded protein is CASSPRDRQETQYF.

This clonotype was observed at least ten times. The J gene is TRBJ2-5, the V gene TRBV5-1, with D tentatively TRBD1 or TRBD2 (6 bases each). Deletions cut 4 bases from V and 5 bases from J, with 12 bases between. This CDR3 contains 13 residues. Germline values: CDR1 SGHRS, CDR2 YFSETQ. CDR3 protein: CASSQGGSETQYF. DNA for the CDR3: TGCGCCAGCAGCCAAGGGGGGTCCGAGACCCAGTACTTC.

The genes are TRBV29-1 and TRBJ2-3; 10 nucleotides align to TRBD2. V trimming: 6 bases; J trimming: 4 bases; junction bases outside the gene matches: 10. CDR1 and CDR2 (germline): SQVTM, ANQGSEA. The CDR3 is made up of 15 amino acids. The CDR3 bases are TGCAGCGTCGAGATGTCAGCGGGGGGGGCAGATACGCAGTATTTT. Translated, it gives CSVEMSAGGADTQYF.

This clonotype has a handful of counts. The chain recombines TRBV7-2 with TRBJ1-1; a possible D gene is TRBD1 (5 bases). V was cut by 1 base and J by 10 bases, with 13 bases left in between. The CDR3 has 13 amino acids. Germline V gene data show CDR1 as SGHTA and CDR2 as FQGNSA. The CDR3 here is CASSLDWGMGAFF. The CDR3 bases are TGTGCCAGCAGCTTAGATTGGGGCATGGGAGCTTTCTTT. The variable domain in full, completed from reference TRBV7-2 and TRBJ1-1, reads GAGVSQSPSNKVTEKGKDVELRCDPISGHTALYWYRQSLGQGLEFLIYFQGNSAPDKSGLPSDRFSAERTGGSVSTLTIQRTQQEDSAVYLCASSLDWGMGAFFGQGTRLTVV.

There are a few counts of this clonotype. The chain joins TRBV6-6 to TRBJ2-7, with no clear D. The V end lost 2 bases, the J end lost 1 base, and 3 bases lay between the germline ends. The CDR3 totals 12 residues. Per the germline V gene, CDR1 is MNHNY and CDR2 is SVGAGI (reference sequence). CDR3 nucleotides: TGTGCCAGCAGTTACACATCCTACGAGCAGTACTTC. Translated, it gives CASSYTSYEQYF.

This clonotype appeared once. The rearrangement joins TRBV2 to TRBJ2-7; TRBD1 might be the D (6 bases). Germline V gives CDR1 SNHLY, CDR2 FYNNEI. The length of the CDR3 is 12 residues. V dropped 10 bases and J dropped 3 bases, with 13 bases sitting between them. In DNA form, the CDR3 reads TGTGCCACCAAGGCACAGGGCTACGAGCAGTACTTC. Translated: CATKAQGYEQYF.